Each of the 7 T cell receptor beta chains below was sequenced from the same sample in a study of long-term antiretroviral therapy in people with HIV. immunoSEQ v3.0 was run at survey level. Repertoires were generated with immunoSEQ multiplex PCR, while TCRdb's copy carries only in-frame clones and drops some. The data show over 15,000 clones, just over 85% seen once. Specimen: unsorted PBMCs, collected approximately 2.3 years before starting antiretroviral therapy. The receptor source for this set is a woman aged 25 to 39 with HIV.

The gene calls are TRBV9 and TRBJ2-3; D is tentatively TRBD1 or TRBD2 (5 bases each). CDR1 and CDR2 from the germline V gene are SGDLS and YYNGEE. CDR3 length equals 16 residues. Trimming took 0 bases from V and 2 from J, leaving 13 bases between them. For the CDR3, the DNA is TGTGCCAGCAGCGTAGGGGGCGGGCAGTTCACAGATACGCAGTATTTT. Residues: CASSVGGGQFTDTQYF.

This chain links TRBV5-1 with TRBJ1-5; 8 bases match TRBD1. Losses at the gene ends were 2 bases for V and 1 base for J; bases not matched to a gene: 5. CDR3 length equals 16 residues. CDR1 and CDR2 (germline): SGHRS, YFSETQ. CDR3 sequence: CASSFGQGLSNQPQHF. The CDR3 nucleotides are TGCGCCAGCAGCTTTGGACAGGGCTTGAGCAATCAGCCCCAGCATTTT. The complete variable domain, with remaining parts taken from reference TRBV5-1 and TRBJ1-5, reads KAGVTQTPRYLIKTRGQQVTLSCSPISGHRSVSWYQQTPGQGLQFLFEYFSETQRNKGNFPGRFSGRQFSNSRSEMNVSTLELGDSALYLCASSFGQGLSNQPQHFGDGTRLSIL.

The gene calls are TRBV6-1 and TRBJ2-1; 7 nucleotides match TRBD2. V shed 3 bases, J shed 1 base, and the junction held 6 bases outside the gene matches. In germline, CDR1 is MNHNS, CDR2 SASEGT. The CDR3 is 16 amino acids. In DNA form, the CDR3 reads TGTGCCAGCAGTGAGTCACTAGCGTTATCCTACAATGAGCAGTTCTTC. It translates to CASSESLALSYNEQFF.

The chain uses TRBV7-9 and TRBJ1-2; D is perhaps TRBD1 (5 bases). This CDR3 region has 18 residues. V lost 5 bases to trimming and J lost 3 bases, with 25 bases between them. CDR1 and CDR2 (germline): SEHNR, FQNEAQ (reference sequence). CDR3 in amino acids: CASSALRGSSRVDYGYTF. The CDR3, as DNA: TGTGCCAGCAGCGCGCTGCGGGGCAGTTCTAGGGTAGACTATGGCTACACCTTC.

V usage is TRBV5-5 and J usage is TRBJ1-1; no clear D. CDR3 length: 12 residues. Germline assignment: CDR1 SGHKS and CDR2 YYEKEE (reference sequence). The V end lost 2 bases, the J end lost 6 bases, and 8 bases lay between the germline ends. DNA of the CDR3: TGTGCCAGCAGCTTCCCCACACCTGAAGCTTTCTTT. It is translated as CASSFPTPEAFF. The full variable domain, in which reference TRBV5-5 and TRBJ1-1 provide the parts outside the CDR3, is DAGVTQSPTHLIKTRGQQVTLRCSPISGHKSVSWYQQVLGQGPQFIFQYYEKEERGRGNFPDRFSARQFPNYSSELNVNALLLGDSALYLCASSFPTPEAFFGQGTRLTVV.

In DNA, the CDR3 is TGCGCCAGCAGCCACACCAGCTCAGAGGTGTATGGCTACACCTTC. This codes for CASSHTSSEVYGYTF. The genes are TRBV4-1 and TRBJ1-2; D not certain. This CDR3 comprises 15 residues. The germline CDR1 and CDR2 sequences are MGHRA and YSYEKL. Trimming removed 3 bases at V and 5 bases at J, with 16 bases between.

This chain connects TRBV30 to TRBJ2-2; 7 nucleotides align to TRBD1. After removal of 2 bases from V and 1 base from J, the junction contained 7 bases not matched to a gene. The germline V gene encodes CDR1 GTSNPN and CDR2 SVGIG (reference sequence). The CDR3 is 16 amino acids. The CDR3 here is CAWSHPGTENTGELFF. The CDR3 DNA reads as TGTGCCTGGAGTCACCCCGGGACAGAGAACACCGGGGAGCTGTTTTTT.